This T cell receptor beta chain was found in a study of CD8+ T cells in alopecia areata. General study findings and limits: Scalp samples also yield sequences from resident alphabeta T cells of normal skin. Higher clonality than in normal scalp was seen in lesional scalp, especially alopecia totalis/universalis.

This clone was seen only a few times. The antigen remains unidentified. Treatment indicated: oral pan-JAK inhibitor, 5-10 mg twice daily. RNA, once extracted, was reverse transcribed into cDNA for use as the sequencing template. Repertoires were generated with immunoSEQ multiplex PCR, while TCRdb's copy carries only in-frame clones and drops some. Of fewer than 200,000 clones in the sample, about 60% are singletons; the top ten hold more than 13%. The CDR3 runs to 12 residues. Per the germline V gene, CDR1 is SEHNR and CDR2 is FQNEAQ (reference sequence). Trimming removed 3 bases at V and 14 bases at J, with 16 bases between.

Sequenced here: CD4+ T cells sorted from blood, sampled at week 24, from a patient treated with tofacitinib. This TCR came from a human donor with alopecia areata. The chain joins TRBV7-9 to TRBJ2-5; D possibly uses TRBD1 or TRBD2 (5 bases each). CDR3 DNA: TGTGCCAGCAGCTTCGGTACACCGGGGCATTACTTC. Translated, it gives CASSFGTPGHYF.